The rows below give T cell receptor beta chains drawn from one sample of a study of shared clonotypes between healthy human individuals. Generated by immunoSEQ multiplex PCR, the TCRdb table keeps only in-frame clones and is missing some. The sample contains around 580,000 clones, roughly 98% of which appear only once. What was sequenced was naive CD8+ T cells sorted from blood. These receptors all stem from a young man in good health. CDR3s include the opening cysteine and the closing phenylalanine or tryptophan. A D gene is named only where the DNA matches it firmly. Some rows mark clone size as missing; the rest say once, few, many or name a class of expanded clone.

>TRBV4-2|TRBJ2-7|NA|TRBD1
TGTGCCAGCAGTAGGGACAGCCCATACGAGCAGTACTTC
CASSRDSPYEQYF
>TRBV9|TRBJ2-7|NA|NA
TGTGCCAGCAGCCAATTCGGGGGAGACGAGCAGTACTTC
CASSQFGGDEQYF
>TRBV11-2|TRBJ2-7|NA|NA
TGTGCCAGCAGCTTTTCAGACGAGCAGTACTTC
CASSFSDEQYF
>TRBV27|TRBJ2-7|once|NA
TGTGCCAGCAGTCATGGACAGAGCTCCTACGAGCAGTACTTC
CASSHGQSSYEQYF
>TRBV11-2|TRBJ2-7|NA|NA
TGTGCCAGCAGCTTAGCAAGGAGGGTAAGGTCCCACGAGCAGTACTTC
CASSLARRVRSHEQYF
>TRBV15|TRBJ2-1|NA|TRBD2
TGTGCCACCAGCAGAGACCGGACTAGCGGGACCAATGAGCAGTTCTTC
CATSRDRTSGTNEQFF
>TRBV27|TRBJ2-7|NA|TRBD1
TGTGCCAGCAGCCTAAACAGGGGCTCCTACGAGCAGTACTTC
CASSLNRGSYEQYF
>TRBV11-3|TRBJ2-3|NA|NA
TGTGCCAGCAGCGCGGGACAGAACACAGATACGCAGTATTTT
CASSAGQNTDTQYF
>TRBV5-1|TRBJ2-1|NA|NA
TGCGCCAGCAGCTTGGTAACAGCTTACAATGAGCAGTTCTTC
CASSLVTAYNEQFF
>TRBV11-2|TRBJ1-2|NA|NA
TGTGCCAGCAGCTCTGGGGGGAACCCCAACTATGGCTACACCTTC
CASSSGGNPNYGYTF
>TRBV6-6|TRBJ2-1|NA|TRBD2
TGTGCCAGCGCTTACATGGCGGGAGGGCCCAATGAGCAGTTCTTC
CASAYMAGGPNEQFF
>TRBV6-1|TRBJ1-4|NA|NA
TGTGCCAGCAGCCCCATCCCGCGTAATGAAAAACTGTTTTTT
CASSPIPRNEKLFF
>TRBV7-9|TRBJ2-1|NA|TRBD2
TGTGCCAGCAGCGGCACCCTCCTACTAGCGGGACCCTACAATGAGCAGTTCTTC
CASSGTLLLAGPYNEQFF
>TRBV14|TRBJ2-2|NA|NA
TGTGCCAGCAGCCCGAGGACCGCAGCCGGGGAGCTGTTTTTT
CASSPRTAAGELFF
>TRBV7-2|TRBJ2-1|NA|NA
TGTGCCAGCAGCCATAATGTCCGGGACGGGGGAGAGAATGAGCAGTTCTTC
CASSHNVRDGGENEQFF
>TRBV27|TRBJ2-7|once|NA
TGTGCCAGCAGTTCCGGGGCAGGGTTTCAAGATGAGCAGTACTTC
CASSSGAGFQDEQYF
>TRBV10-1|TRBJ2-1|NA|TRBD2
TGCGCCAGGACCTCTAGCGGTGGTCTTTTCAATGAGCAGTTCTTC
CARTSSGGLFNEQFF
>TRBV5-5|TRBJ2-7|NA|NA
TGTGCCAGCAGCTTGGAACAACCCTACGAGCAGTACTTC
CASSLEQPYEQYF
>TRBV7-9|TRBJ2-7|once|NA
TGTGCCAGCAGCTTAGGAACTTACGAGCAGTACTTC
CASSLGTYEQYF
>TRBV20-1|TRBJ2-4|NA|NA
TGCAGTGCAGAGAAAGGGGACATTCAGTACTTC
CSAEKGDIQYF
>TRBV18|TRBJ1-3|NA|NA
TGTGCCAGCTCACCCCCCCAAGGGAACACCATATATTTT
CASSPPQGNTIYF
>TRBV14|TRBJ2-7|NA|NA
TGTGCCAGCAGCCAAGGCGGGACGTCCTACGAGCAGTACTTC
CASSQGGTSYEQYF
>TRBV7-9|TRBJ1-3|NA|NA
TGTGCCAGCAGCCCCCCCTCTGGAAACACCATATATTTT
CASSPPSGNTIYF
>TRBV30|TRBJ1-1|once|NA
TGTGCCTGGAGTGTAGGCTGGGGGAACACTGAAGCTTTCTTT
CAWSVGWGNTEAFF
>TRBV4-1|TRBJ2-7|NA|NA
TGCGCCAGCAGCCGGTTAGCGGACCCTTCCTACGAGCAGTACTTC
CASSRLADPSYEQYF
>TRBV4-1|TRBJ1-1|NA|TRBD1
TGCGCCAGCAGCCAAGTAGGGACCGGGACAGGGGGCTCAGCTTTCTTT
CASSQVGTGTGGSAFF
>TRBV13|TRBJ2-3|NA|TRBD1
TGTGCCAGCAGGACAACAGGGGTGGATAGCACAGATACGCAGTATTTT
CASRTTGVDSTDTQYF
>TRBV9|TRBJ2-1|NA|NA
TGTGCCAGCAGCGTAGGAGATAGCACGACCGTTCACAGTGAGCAGTTCTTC
CASSVGDSTTVHSEQFF
>TRBV5-1|TRBJ2-5|NA|TRBD2
TGCGCCAGCAGCTCCCTCGGGACTAGCGGGAGGCCCCAAGAGACCCAGTACTTC
CASSSLGTSGRPQETQYF